These 29 T cell receptor beta chains originate from one sample sequenced in a study of blood T cell repertoires in COVID-19. The repertoire was sequenced with immunoSEQ multiplex PCR; TCRdb's copy has only in-frame clones and lacks some. The sample includes approximately 480,000 clones, roughly nine tenths of them seen just once. The sequenced sample consisted of peripheral blood. The receptors shown here come from a man aged 18 to 29 with COVID-19, enrolled during active disease.

The V and J genes are TRBV5-1 and TRBJ1-1, with 7 bases fitting TRBD1. Trimming cost V 8 bases and J 0 bases; bases outside gene matches: 10. CDR1 and CDR2 from the germline V gene are SGHRS and YFSETQ. CDR3 length: 15 residues. CDR3 amino acids: CASSPDRAMNTEAFF. The CDR3 DNA is TGCGCCAGTTCCCCTGACAGGGCAATGAACACTGAAGCTTTCTTT.

The rearrangement joins TRBV11-3 to TRBJ2-3, with D maybe TRBD2 (5 bases). The V end lost 0 bases, the J end lost 1 base, and 8 bases lay between the germline ends. There are 15 residues in the CDR3. CDR1 is SGHNT, CDR2 YENEEA, per germline. The CDR3 DNA follows: TGTGCCAGCAGCTTAGAGGAGGCGGGCACAGATACGCAGTATTTT. It codes for CASSLEEAGTDTQYF.

Only a few counts were recorded for this clone. J is TRBJ1-3 and V is TRBV19; TRBD1 aligns across 8 bases. This CDR3 spans 15 amino acids. Germline lookup yields CDR1 LNHDA and CDR2 SQIVND (reference sequence). Trimming removed 4 bases from V and 3 bases from J; junction bases left unmatched: 5. CDR3 DNA: TGTGCCAGTAGTACCGGGACAGGAGGTGGAAACACCATATATTTT. It encodes CASSTGTGGGNTIYF.

The rearrangement joins TRBV5-6 to TRBJ2-1, with D perhaps matching TRBD2 (6 bases). The V and J ends lost 2 bases and 10 bases respectively, with 10 bases between them. The CDR3 has 12 residues. Germline lookup yields CDR1 SGHDT and CDR2 YYEEEE. The CDR3 nucleotides are TGTGCCAGCAGCTTAGGACTACTCGAGCAGTTCTTC. Amino acids: CASSLGLLEQFF.

The chain links TRBV28 to TRBJ2-7, with D hard to call. This CDR3 comprises 13 residues. V was cut by 3 bases and J by 4 bases, with 10 bases left in between. CDR1 is MDHEN, CDR2 SYDVKM, per germline. The CDR3 DNA sequence: TGTGCCAGCAGTTTCTTCCAGTTTTACGAGCAGTACTTC. It codes for CASSFFQFYEQYF.

The V and J genes are TRBV6-1 and TRBJ2-7; possible D gene TRBD2, 5 bases. CDR1 MNHNS and CDR2 SASEGT come from the germline V gene. Trimming took 0 bases from V and 1 from J, leaving 10 bases between them. The CDR3 runs 15 residues. The CDR3 DNA reads TGTGCCAGCAGTGAAGCGCTCGGGGAGTCCTACGAGCAGTACTTC. Its protein is CASSEALGESYEQYF.

This chain uses TRBV10-3 with TRBJ1-5, with TRBD1 identical over 7 bases. The germline gives CDR1 ENHRY, CDR2 SYGVKD. CDR3 length: 15 residues. The J segment lost 1 base and the V segment lost 2 bases, leaving 2 bases of the junction unmatched. In DNA form, the CDR3 reads TGTGCCATCAGTGAGGTGGACAGGAGCAATCAGCCCCAGCATTTT. This translates into CAISEVDRSNQPQHF.

A word on this clone: In the same sample, other DNA sequences code for this CDR3. This chain connects TRBV18 to TRBJ1-5, with 10 bases identical to TRBD1. CDR1 is KGHSH and CDR2 is LQKENI in the germline V gene. Trimming at V came to 3 bases and at J to 4 bases, leaving 0 bases not matched to a gene. There are 14 residues in the CDR3. CDR3 sequence reads: CASSPDRGNQPQHF. CDR3 sequence (DNA): TGTGCCAGCTCACCGGACAGGGGGAATCAGCCCCAGCATTTT.

Of note for this clone: Other DNA sequences in the same sample also yield this CDR3. The chain employs TRBV27 and TRBJ1-1, with D maybe TRBD1 (5 bases). The CDR3 has 13 amino acids. The germline V gene encodes CDR1 MNHEY and CDR2 SMNVEV (reference sequence). The ends were cut back, 3 bases at V and 4 bases at J, with 9 bases in the middle. CDR3: CASSLGGGTEAFF. The CDR3 DNA reads TGTGCCAGCAGTTTGGGGGGGGGCACTGAAGCTTTCTTT.

The chain carries TRBV2 and TRBJ1-2; D uncertain. The germline V and J ends were trimmed by 6 bases and 0 bases, with 11 bases remaining between them. Germline CDR1 reads SNHLY; CDR2 reads FYNNEI. CDR3 size: 14 residues. The CDR3 sequence is CASSTDTTNYGYTF. The CDR3 DNA is TGTGCCAGCAGCACTGACACGACTAACTATGGCTACACCTTC.

This chain uses TRBV7-2 with TRBJ2-3, with TRBD2 matching 9 bases. Germline V CDR1 and CDR2: SGHTA, FQGNSA. J gave up 0 bases and V 6 bases, and 4 bases lay outside the gene matches. The CDR3 extends over 15 amino acids. Here the CDR3 reads CASRISGGSTDTQYF. The CDR3 DNA reads TGTGCCAGCAGAATTAGCGGGGGAAGCACAGATACGCAGTATTTT.

This clone was observed once. V gene TRBV19 combines with J gene TRBJ1-2; a possible D gene is TRBD1 (6 bases). V lost 2 bases to trimming and J lost 4 bases, with 17 bases between them. There are 16 residues in the CDR3. The germline V gene has CDR1 LNHDA and CDR2 SQIVND (reference sequence). The CDR3 spells CASSIIPGVEVYGYTF. In DNA form, the CDR3 reads TGTGCCAGTAGTATAATCCCAGGGGTGGAGGTCTATGGCTACACCTTC.

V gene TRBV30 combines with J gene TRBJ2-1; 7 nucleotides match TRBD1. The CDR3 runs 20 residues. The V segment lost 1 base and the J segment 0 bases; nucleotides outside the gene matches: 18. Germline V lookup: CDR1 GTSNPN, CDR2 SVGIG (reference sequence). The CDR3 loop is CAWSDSQGTRTLSSYNEQFF. CDR3 bases: TGTGCCTGGAGTGACTCACAGGGGACACGAACCCTTAGCTCCTACAATGAGCAGTTCTTC.

The rearrangement links TRBV30 to TRBJ1-2; 10 nucleotides line up with TRBD1. This CDR3 is built from 12 residues. In germline, CDR1 is GTSNPN, CDR2 SVGIG (reference sequence). J gave up 4 bases and V 5 bases, and 1 base lay outside the gene matches. The CDR3 DNA reads as TGTGCCTGGCGGACAGGGGGCTATGGCTACACCTTC. As protein: CAWRTGGYGYTF.

The V gene is TRBV27, the J gene TRBJ1-2; no firm D call. V gave up 7 bases and J gave up 1 base, with 7 bases separating them. Germline loops: CDR1 MNHEY, CDR2 SMNVEV (reference sequence). CDR3 length: 12 residues. The DNA for the CDR3 is TGTGCCAGCAATCCCGGTAACTATGGCTACACCTTC. Amino acids: CASNPGNYGYTF.

This chain links TRBV27 with TRBJ2-7; TRBD1 aligns across 10 bases. The CDR3 covers 15 residues. The germline gives CDR1 MNHEY, CDR2 SMNVEV (reference sequence). J lost 0 bases, V lost 5 bases, and 4 bases had no gene match. The CDR3 region has the DNA TGTGCCAGCAGTCACCGGACAGGGGGCTCCTACGAGCAGTACTTC. Its protein is CASSHRTGGSYEQYF.

V gene TRBV9 combines with J gene TRBJ2-1; 13 bases match TRBD2. The CDR3 runs 17 residues. V lost 0 bases and J lost 8; bases outside the gene matches: 8. Per the germline V gene, CDR1 is SGDLS and CDR2 is YYNGEE. CDR3 residues: CASSVGWIGLAGDEQFF. DNA of the CDR3: TGTGCCAGCAGCGTAGGGTGGATAGGACTAGCGGGAGATGAGCAGTTCTTC.

The gene calls are TRBV9 and TRBJ2-3; a possible D gene is TRBD2 (6 bases). This CDR3 has 14 amino acids. Germline lookup yields CDR1 SGDLS and CDR2 YYNGEE. V was clipped by 0 bases and J by 4 bases, with 9 bases between them. The CDR3 sequence is CASSVGVAADTQYF. In DNA form, the CDR3 reads TGTGCCAGCAGCGTAGGGGTAGCGGCAGATACGCAGTATTTT.

The gene calls are TRBV5-1 and TRBJ1-2; D is possibly TRBD1 (5 bases). The germline CDR1 and CDR2 sequences are SGHRS and YFSETQ. The CDR3 is 15 amino acids. The V and J ends lost 4 bases and 4 bases respectively, with 17 bases between them. For the CDR3, the DNA is TGCGCCAGCAGCCAGTCCGAGGAGGGGATCTATGGCTACACCTTC. It translates to CASSQSEEGIYGYTF.

This sequence joins TRBV27 and TRBJ1-1, with a weak D call TRBD1 (6 bases). The CDR3 is made up of 13 amino acids. Trimming shortened V by 4 bases and J by 1 base, and 7 bases separated the two germline ends. Germline assignment: CDR1 MNHEY and CDR2 SMNVEV (reference sequence). The CDR3 DNA follows: TGTGCCAGCAGTTGGACAGCGAACACTGAAGCTTTCTTT. It is translated as CASSWTANTEAFF.

V usage is TRBV5-1 and J usage is TRBJ2-4; TRBD2 matches 7 bases. With V trimmed by 2 bases and J by 7 bases, 6 bases remained unmatched. The CDR3 totals 14 residues. CDR1 and CDR2 from the germline V gene are SGHRS and YFSETQ. The chain's CDR3 is CASSLFGEGNIQYF. CDR3 coding DNA: TGCGCCAGCAGCTTATTCGGGGAGGGGAACATTCAGTACTTC.

The CDR3 DNA follows: TGTGCCAGCAGTTTGTCATCATCAGAGGAATCTAACTATGGCTACACCTTC. This sequence encodes CASSLSSSEESNYGYTF. The chain has TRBV27 and TRBJ1-2; no definite D call. Germline V gene sequence: CDR1 MNHEY, CDR2 SMNVEV (reference sequence). This CDR3 contains 17 residues. The V end lost 3 bases, the J end lost 0 bases, and 17 bases lay between the germline ends.

CDR3 sequence reads: CASSNHSPGAYNSPLHF. CDR3 in DNA: TGTGCCAGCAGCAATCACTCCCCCGGGGCCTATAATTCACCCCTCCACTTT. V usage is TRBV7-8 and J usage is TRBJ1-6; D call uncertain. This CDR3 comprises 17 residues. Deletions cut 5 bases from V and 2 bases from J, with 16 bases between. CDR1 is SGHVS, CDR2 FQNEAQ, per germline. Full variable domain (rest looked up from reference TRBV7-8 and TRBJ1-6): GAGVSQSPRYKVAKRGQDVALRCDPISGHVSLFWYQQALGQGPEFLTYFQNEAQLDKSGLPSDRFFAERPEGSVSTLKIQRTQQEDSAVYLCASSNHSPGAYNSPLHFGNGTRLTVT.

The V and J genes are TRBV4-1 and TRBJ1-4; D unclear. Between the trimmed V and J ends, which lost 4 bases and 4 bases, there was a span of 7 bases. The CDR3 consists of 13 residues. Germline V lookup: CDR1 MGHRA, CDR2 YSYEKL. Written as DNA, the CDR3 is TGCGCCAGCAGCCCGGAGCTTAATGAAAAACTGTTTTTT. It translates to CASSPELNEKLFF.

V gene TRBV5-5 combines with J gene TRBJ2-2; maybe TRBD1 (7 bases). The V gene's germline CDR1 is SGHKS and CDR2 YYEKEE (reference sequence). There are 15 residues in the CDR3. V was shortened by 2 bases and J by 6 bases, with 14 bases between the two germline ends. The CDR3 DNA follows: TGTGCCAGCAGCTTCTCGGACAGGAGGGCCGGGGAGCTGTTTTTT. This codes for CASSFSDRRAGELFF.

This clone was seen only a few times. The rearrangement joins TRBV3-1 (or the pseudogene TRBV3-2) to TRBJ2-2; 7 nucleotides agree with TRBD2. J gave up 2 bases and V 3 bases, and 9 bases lay outside the gene matches. The V gene's germline CDR1 is LGHDT and CDR2 YNNKEL (reference sequence). The CDR3 consists of 17 residues. In DNA, the CDR3 is TGTGCCAGCAGCCATGGCAGTTGGGGGGGAAACACCGGGGAGCTGTTTTTT. Translated, it gives CASSHGSWGGNTGELFF.

V gene TRBV11-3 combines with J gene TRBJ2-1, with 8 nucleotides matching TRBD1. This CDR3 spans 14 amino acids. V lost 4 bases, J lost 7 bases, and 6 bases stayed unmatched. Germline CDR1 and CDR2: SGHNT and YENEEA. The CDR3 here is CASSYLTGENEQFF. The CDR3 DNA sequence: TGTGCCAGCAGCTACTTGACAGGGGAGAATGAGCAGTTCTTC.

V and J are TRBV18 and TRBJ1-5; D possibly corresponds to TRBD1 (6 bases). Deletions cut 4 bases from V and 7 bases from J, with 14 bases between. The CDR3 totals 14 residues. Germline V gives CDR1 KGHSH, CDR2 LQKENI. The CDR3 loop reads CASSQSETGQPQHF. The CDR3 region has the DNA TGTGCCAGCTCACAATCAGAGACAGGCCAGCCCCAGCATTTT.

The gene calls are TRBV3-1 (or the pseudogene TRBV3-2) and TRBJ2-1, with TRBD2 matching over 9 bases. Germline CDR1 reads LGHDT; CDR2 reads YNNKEL (reference sequence). The J segment lost 8 bases and the V segment lost 4 bases, leaving 9 bases of the junction unmatched. The CDR3 contains 15 residues. CDR3 sequence reads: CASSRSGGPRHEQFF. The CDR3 DNA reads TGTGCCAGCAGCCGAAGCGGGGGGCCCCGCCATGAGCAGTTCTTC.